This T cell receptor (beta chain) was captured by sequencing in a study of T cells in Graves' hyperthyroidism and ophthalmopathy. The investigators amplified TCR beta CDR3 regions from RNA transcripts. An initial round of RT-PCR targeting the TCR CDR3 relied on the HTBI primer set. Via MiXCR, TCRdb re-called the multiplex PCR reads, giving one row per CDR3 protein. The sample records about 500,000 distinct CDR3 sequences, approximately 15% being singletons. In its sample, this clonotype was seen a few times. Germline lookup yields CDR1 ENHRY and CDR2 SYGVKD. The CDR3 is 14 residues long. Reasons for excluding patients were uncontrolled infection, other autoimmune disease, pregnancy or lactation. Cells are PBMCs isolated from around 10 ml of fresh blood.

The material sequenced was blood. The source is a woman aged 18-29 years with Graves' hyperthyroidism. V and J are TRBV10-3 and TRBJ2-3, with 7 bases matching TRBD2. The CDR3 DNA is TGTGCTACTACGTCCCGGGGGAGGGGAGATACGCAGTATTTT. This sequence encodes CATTSRGRGDTQYF.